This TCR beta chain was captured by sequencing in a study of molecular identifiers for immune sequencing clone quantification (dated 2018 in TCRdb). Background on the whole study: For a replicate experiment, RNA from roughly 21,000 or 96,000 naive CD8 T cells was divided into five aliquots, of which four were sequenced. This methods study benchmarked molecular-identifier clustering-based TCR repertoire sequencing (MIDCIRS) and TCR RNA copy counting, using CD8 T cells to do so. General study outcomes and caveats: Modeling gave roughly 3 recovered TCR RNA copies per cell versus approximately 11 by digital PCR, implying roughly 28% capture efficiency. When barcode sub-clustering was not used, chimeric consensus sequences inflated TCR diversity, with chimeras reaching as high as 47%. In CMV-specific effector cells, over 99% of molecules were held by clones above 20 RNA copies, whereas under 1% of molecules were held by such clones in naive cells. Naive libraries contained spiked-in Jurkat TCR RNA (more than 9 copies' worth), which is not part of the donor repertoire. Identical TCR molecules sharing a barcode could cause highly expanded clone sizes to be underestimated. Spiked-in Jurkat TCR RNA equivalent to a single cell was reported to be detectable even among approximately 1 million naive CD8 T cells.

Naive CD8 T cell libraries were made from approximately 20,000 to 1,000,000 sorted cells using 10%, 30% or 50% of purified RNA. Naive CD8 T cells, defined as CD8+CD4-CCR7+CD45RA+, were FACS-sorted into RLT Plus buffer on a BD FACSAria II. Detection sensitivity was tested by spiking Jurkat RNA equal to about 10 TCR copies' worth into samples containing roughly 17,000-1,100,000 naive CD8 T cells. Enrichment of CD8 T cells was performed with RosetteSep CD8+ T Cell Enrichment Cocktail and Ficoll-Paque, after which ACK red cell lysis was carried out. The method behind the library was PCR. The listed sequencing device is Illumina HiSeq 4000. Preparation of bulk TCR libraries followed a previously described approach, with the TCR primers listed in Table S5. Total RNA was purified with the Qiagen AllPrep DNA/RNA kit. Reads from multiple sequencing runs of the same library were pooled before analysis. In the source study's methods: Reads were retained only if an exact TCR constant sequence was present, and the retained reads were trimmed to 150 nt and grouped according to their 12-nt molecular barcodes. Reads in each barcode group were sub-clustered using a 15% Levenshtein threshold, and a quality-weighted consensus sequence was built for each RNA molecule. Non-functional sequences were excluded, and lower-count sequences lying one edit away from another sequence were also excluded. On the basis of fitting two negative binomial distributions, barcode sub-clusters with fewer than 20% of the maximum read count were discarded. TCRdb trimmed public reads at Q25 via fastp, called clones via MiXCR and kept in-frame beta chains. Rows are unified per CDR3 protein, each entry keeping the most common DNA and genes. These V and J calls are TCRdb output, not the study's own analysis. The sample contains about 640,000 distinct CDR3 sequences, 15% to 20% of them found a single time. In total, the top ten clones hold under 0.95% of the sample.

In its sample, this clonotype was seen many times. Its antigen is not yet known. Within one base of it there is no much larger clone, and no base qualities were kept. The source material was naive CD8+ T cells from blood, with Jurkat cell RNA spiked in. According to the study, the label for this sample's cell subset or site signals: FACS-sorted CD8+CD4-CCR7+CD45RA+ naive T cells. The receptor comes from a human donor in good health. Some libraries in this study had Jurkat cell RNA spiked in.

The DNA sequence is TGTGCCAGCAGTTTTGCTGTTATCGGCTACACCTTC. Its translation is CASSFAVIGYTF. The V and J segments used are TRBV12-3 or TRBV12-4 and TRBJ1-2; the D gene is not confidently resolved. The trim is 3 bases for V and 8 bases for J, with a gap of 10 bases between the germline ends. Including cysteine and phenylalanine, the CDR3 has 12 amino acids. Only the CDR3 region is kept as DNA, spanning 36 bases read in frame from base 1.